This paragraph reports one T cell receptor (beta chain). Antigen unknown. This entry belongs to a study of cytomegalovirus exposure and HLA in healthy donors. The study ran its PCR with 60 Vbeta and 13 Jbeta primers. Sequencing used immunoSEQ multiplex PCR; TCRdb keeps in-frame clones, though not all of them. The table lists around 110,000 clones, about 70% of them singletons, with about 6.1% in the top ten. The V and J ends lost 0 bases and 3 bases respectively, with 16 bases between them. CDR1 and CDR2 (germline): SGHRS, YFSETQ. The CDR3 has 17 amino acids. Study observations and caveats: Listed as cytomegalovirus-associated were 170 or so TCR beta chains. Per published reports, the classifier diagnosed cytomegalovirus status with high specificity and sensitivity.

The rearrangement joins TRBV5-1 to TRBJ2-1; tentative D call: TRBD2 (5 bases). Sequencing used PBMCs. This TCR came from a woman aged 45-65 years in good health and CMV-seropositive. CDR3 sequence reads: CASSLGVGGLNYNEQFF. The DNA of the CDR3 is TGCGCCAGCAGCTTGGGAGTAGGCGGGTTAAACTACAATGAGCAGTTCTTC.